The rows below give T cell receptor beta chains drawn from one sample of a study of identical twins. Each CDR3 protein gets one entry after TCRdb re-called the 5' RACE reads with MiXCR. The sample has about 260,000 distinct CDR3 sequences; 5.5% to 7% are singletons. In addition, the sample was reused for a study of yellow fever vaccine responses in identical twins.

Specimen: memory (CD45RO+) T cells sorted from blood. The origin of the receptors is a woman between 18 and 29 years old in good health. The CDR3 runs from the conserved cysteine through the conserved F or W. D genes are given only for firm matches. Rows give clone size only sometimes, using once, few, many, or a class for an expanded clone.

cdr3_nt,cdr3_aa,clone_size,d_call,v_call,j_call
TGTGCCAGCAGCCATCCCGGGGGGCTTGATACGCAGTATTTT,CASSHPGGLDTQYF,many,.,TRBV3-1,TRBJ2-3
TGTGCCAGCACCAGGACTAGCGGGAGGGGAGAGACCCAGTACTTC,CASTRTSGRGETQYF,.,TRBD2,TRBV6-2/TRBV6-3,TRBJ2-5
TGCAGTGCTAGGGGGGCGTCGGGAAATGAGCAGTTCTTC,CSARGASGNEQFF,.,.,TRBV20-1,TRBJ2-1
TGTGCCAGCAGTTTATACACAGAGCAGTACTTC,CASSLYTEQYF,many,.,TRBV28,TRBJ2-7
TGTGCCAGCAGCTTAGGACCAGAGATCGCGCAGTATTTT,CASSLGPEIAQYF,many,.,TRBV11-2,TRBJ2-3
TGTGCCAGCAGCTTAAGCTTACGACAGGGAACCCCCAGGTACGAGCAGTACTTC,CASSLSLRQGTPRYEQYF,many,TRBD1,TRBV7-8,TRBJ2-7
TGTGCCACCAGCCAAGGACTAGCGGGAGGTTCTCGGCAGTTCTTC,CATSQGLAGGSRQFF,many,TRBD2,TRBV24-1,TRBJ2-1
TGCAGTGCTAGACCCGGACGAGAACGAGTGGCCGGGGAGCTGTTTTTT,CSARPGRERVAGELFF,few,.,TRBV20-1,TRBJ2-2
TGCGCCAGCAGCTTTACCGGGGAAATAAGGAGAAGCTTTATCGAGACCCAGTACTTC,CASSFTGEIRRSFIETQYF,few,.,TRBV5-1,TRBJ2-5
TGTGCCAGCAGCAACCACAATCAGCCCCAGCATTTT,CASSNHNQPQHF,few,.,TRBV7-8,TRBJ1-5
TGCAGTGCTAGAGATATAGGGACTAGCGGGACCACCGGGGAGCTGTTTTTT,CSARDIGTSGTTGELFF,few,TRBD2,TRBV20-1,TRBJ2-2
TGTGCCAGCGGGGACAGTTTGAACACTGAAGCTTTCTTT,CASGDSLNTEAFF,.,TRBD1,TRBV2,TRBJ1-1
TGTGCCAGCAGCCAAGGCCCAGCGGGGGAAATTTTTGATGAGCAGTTCTTC,CASSQGPAGEIFDEQFF,.,TRBD2,TRBV3-1,TRBJ2-1
TGCAGTGCTAATCCGACCGGGGCAGGTGGGGCCAACGTCCTGACTTTC,CSANPTGAGGANVLTF,.,.,TRBV20-1,TRBJ2-6
TGTGCCAGCAGTTTGGGGGGGACGTATACTTCACCCCTCCACTTT,CASSLGGTYTSPLHF,.,.,TRBV7-2,TRBJ1-6
TGTGCCAGCAGCCCCGGGGGATGGGTGAGGGCCCAGAAAAAAGACGAAGCCTCCTACAATGAGCAGTTCTTC,CASSPGGWVRAQKKDEASYNEQFF,.,.,TRBV3-1,TRBJ2-1
TGCGCCAGCAGTGAGGGAAGGGGCGACGAGCAGTACTTC,CASSEGRGDEQYF,few,.,TRBV10-1,TRBJ2-7
TGTGCCAGCAGGTCCATAGCGGGGGTCACCGGGGAGCTGTTTTTT,CASRSIAGVTGELFF,many,TRBD2,TRBV12-3/TRBV12-4,TRBJ2-2
TGCAGTGCTAGAGATGGGGGTAGCTCCTACAATGAGCAGTTCTTC,CSARDGGSSYNEQFF,few,.,TRBV20-1,TRBJ2-1
TGTGCCAGCAGCGATTCTATTAATTCACCCCTCCACTTT,CASSDSINSPLHF,many,.,TRBV28,TRBJ1-6
TGTGCCAGCAATTTACTAGCGGGGGGATACAATGAGCAGTTCTTC,CASNLLAGGYNEQFF,.,TRBD2,TRBV4-2,TRBJ2-1
TGTGCCAGCAGCTTAGTCACGGGAGCCAGAGATACGCAGTATTTT,CASSLVTGARDTQYF,.,.,TRBV11-2,TRBJ2-3
TGCGCCAGCAGCCCGGCCGGGACAGGGTACAATGAGCAGTTCTTC,CASSPAGTGYNEQFF,many,TRBD1,TRBV5-1,TRBJ2-1
TGTGCCAGCAGTTTATACTTTAGCACAGATACGCAGTATTTT,CASSLYFSTDTQYF,many,.,TRBV27,TRBJ2-3
TGTGCCAGCAGTGAACCCACAGGGGGCGGCACCGGGGAGCTGTTTTTT,CASSEPTGGGTGELFF,many,TRBD1,TRBV25-1,TRBJ2-2
TGTGCCATCAGTCCGGCCTACGAGCAGTACTTC,CAISPAYEQYF,few,.,TRBV10-3,TRBJ2-7
TGTGCCAGCAGCTTAGAGACCGCGACTGAAGCTTTCTTT,CASSLETATEAFF,.,.,TRBV7-9,TRBJ1-1
TGTGCCAGCAGCCGTTCTAGCGCCAACACCGGGGAGCTGTTTTTT,CASSRSSANTGELFF,few,.,TRBV7-8,TRBJ2-2
TGTGCCAGCAGTAACCGGACTAGCGGGTTCTTC,CASSNRTSGFF,many,TRBD2,TRBV28,TRBJ2-1
TGCGCCAGCAGCTCTTCTAGCGGGGGGTCAGGGGAGACCCAGTACTTC,CASSSSSGGSGETQYF,few,TRBD2,TRBV5-1,TRBJ2-5
TGCGCCAGCAGCTCGCTAGCGGGGTTGGGCACCGGGGAGCTGTTTTTT,CASSSLAGLGTGELFF,few,TRBD2,TRBV5-1,TRBJ2-2
TGTGCCAGCAGTGAAAGGGTGACTCTGACTAGCACAGATACGCAGTATTTT,CASSERVTLTSTDTQYF,many,.,TRBV2,TRBJ2-3
TGCGCCAGCAGCTCCCAGACCGCCGGGGAGCTGTTTTTT,CASSSQTAGELFF,many,.,TRBV5-1,TRBJ2-2
TGTGCCAGCAGGGGGACTAGCGGGAACAATGAGCAGTTCTTC,CASRGTSGNNEQFF,many,TRBD2,TRBV2,TRBJ2-1
TGTGCCAGCAGCTTGCTGCAGGGGTCTGGAAACACCATATATTTT,CASSLLQGSGNTIYF,many,.,TRBV5-6,TRBJ1-3
TGTGCCAGCAGTTACGGAGAACACCGGGACCTTTCTTTCGCGAACACCGGGGAGCTGTTTTTT,CASSYGEHRDLSFANTGELFF,.,.,TRBV6-2/TRBV6-3,TRBJ2-2
TGCGCCAGCAGCCCGGTGGGGAGCTCCCGTGGAAACACCATATATTTT,CASSPVGSSRGNTIYF,few,.,TRBV5-1,TRBJ1-3
TGCAGCGTTGAAGATCCTGGCGAGCAGTACTTC,CSVEDPGEQYF,few,.,TRBV29-1,TRBJ2-7
TGCGCCAGCAGCTCCACAGGGGGAAACTACGAGCAGTACTTC,CASSSTGGNYEQYF,many,TRBD1,TRBV5-1,TRBJ2-7
TGTGCCAGCAGCCGGGACAGAGTCAGCACTGAAGCTTTCTTT,CASSRDRVSTEAFF,.,TRBD1,TRBV6-1,TRBJ1-1
TGCGCCAGCAGCAGGACCCCAGGGACTAGCGGGAGTAATGAGCAGTTCTTC,CASSRTPGTSGSNEQFF,many,TRBD2,TRBV5-1,TRBJ2-1
TGTGCCACCAGTGATTTTGCCGCCAGCGGGAGATGGGATGAGCAGTTCTTC,CATSDFAASGRWDEQFF,few,TRBD2,TRBV24-1,TRBJ2-1
TGTGCCAGCTCACCAAACGAACTACAGGGATATGAGCAGTTCTTC,CASSPNELQGYEQFF,.,.,TRBV18,TRBJ2-1
TGCGCCAGCAGCTTGGCGGGAGTTGCCACCGGGGAGCTGTTTTTT,CASSLAGVATGELFF,many,.,TRBV5-1,TRBJ2-2
TGTGCCAGCAGCTTAGGCGGATTCTACGAGCAGTACTTC,CASSLGGFYEQYF,.,.,TRBV11-2,TRBJ2-7
TGCAGCGTTGATTATAGACAGGCGAACGACCTGAAGTCTGAAGCTTTCTTT,CSVDYRQANDLKSEAFF,many,.,TRBV29-1,TRBJ1-1
TGTGCCACCAGTGACAATCGGGACAGTCGAGCTACGCAGTATTTT,CATSDNRDSRATQYF,few,TRBD1,TRBV24-1,TRBJ2-3
TGTGCCACCAGTGATTCGACGTCAAGAACAGGGGCTACGATTAACTATGGCTACACCTTC,CATSDSTSRTGATINYGYTF,few,TRBD1,TRBV24-1,TRBJ1-2
TGTGCCACCAGTGATTTGCAATTGGAAGGCGGGGAGCTGTTTTTT,CATSDLQLEGGELFF,many,.,TRBV24-1,TRBJ2-2